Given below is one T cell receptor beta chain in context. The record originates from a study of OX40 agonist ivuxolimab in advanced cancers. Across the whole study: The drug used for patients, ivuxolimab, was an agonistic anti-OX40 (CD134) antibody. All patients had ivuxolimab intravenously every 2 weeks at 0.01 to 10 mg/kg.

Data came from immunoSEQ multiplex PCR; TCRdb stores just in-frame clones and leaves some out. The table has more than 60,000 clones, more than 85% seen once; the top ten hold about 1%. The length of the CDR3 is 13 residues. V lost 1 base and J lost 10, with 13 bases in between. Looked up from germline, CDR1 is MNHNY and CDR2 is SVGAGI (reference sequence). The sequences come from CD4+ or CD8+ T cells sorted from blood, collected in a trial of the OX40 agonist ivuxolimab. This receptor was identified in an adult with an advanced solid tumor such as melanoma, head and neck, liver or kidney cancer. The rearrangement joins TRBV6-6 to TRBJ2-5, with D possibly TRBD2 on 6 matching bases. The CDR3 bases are TGTGCCAGCAGTTACTATCGGGGGATCGGCCAGTACTTC. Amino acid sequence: CASSYYRGIGQYF.